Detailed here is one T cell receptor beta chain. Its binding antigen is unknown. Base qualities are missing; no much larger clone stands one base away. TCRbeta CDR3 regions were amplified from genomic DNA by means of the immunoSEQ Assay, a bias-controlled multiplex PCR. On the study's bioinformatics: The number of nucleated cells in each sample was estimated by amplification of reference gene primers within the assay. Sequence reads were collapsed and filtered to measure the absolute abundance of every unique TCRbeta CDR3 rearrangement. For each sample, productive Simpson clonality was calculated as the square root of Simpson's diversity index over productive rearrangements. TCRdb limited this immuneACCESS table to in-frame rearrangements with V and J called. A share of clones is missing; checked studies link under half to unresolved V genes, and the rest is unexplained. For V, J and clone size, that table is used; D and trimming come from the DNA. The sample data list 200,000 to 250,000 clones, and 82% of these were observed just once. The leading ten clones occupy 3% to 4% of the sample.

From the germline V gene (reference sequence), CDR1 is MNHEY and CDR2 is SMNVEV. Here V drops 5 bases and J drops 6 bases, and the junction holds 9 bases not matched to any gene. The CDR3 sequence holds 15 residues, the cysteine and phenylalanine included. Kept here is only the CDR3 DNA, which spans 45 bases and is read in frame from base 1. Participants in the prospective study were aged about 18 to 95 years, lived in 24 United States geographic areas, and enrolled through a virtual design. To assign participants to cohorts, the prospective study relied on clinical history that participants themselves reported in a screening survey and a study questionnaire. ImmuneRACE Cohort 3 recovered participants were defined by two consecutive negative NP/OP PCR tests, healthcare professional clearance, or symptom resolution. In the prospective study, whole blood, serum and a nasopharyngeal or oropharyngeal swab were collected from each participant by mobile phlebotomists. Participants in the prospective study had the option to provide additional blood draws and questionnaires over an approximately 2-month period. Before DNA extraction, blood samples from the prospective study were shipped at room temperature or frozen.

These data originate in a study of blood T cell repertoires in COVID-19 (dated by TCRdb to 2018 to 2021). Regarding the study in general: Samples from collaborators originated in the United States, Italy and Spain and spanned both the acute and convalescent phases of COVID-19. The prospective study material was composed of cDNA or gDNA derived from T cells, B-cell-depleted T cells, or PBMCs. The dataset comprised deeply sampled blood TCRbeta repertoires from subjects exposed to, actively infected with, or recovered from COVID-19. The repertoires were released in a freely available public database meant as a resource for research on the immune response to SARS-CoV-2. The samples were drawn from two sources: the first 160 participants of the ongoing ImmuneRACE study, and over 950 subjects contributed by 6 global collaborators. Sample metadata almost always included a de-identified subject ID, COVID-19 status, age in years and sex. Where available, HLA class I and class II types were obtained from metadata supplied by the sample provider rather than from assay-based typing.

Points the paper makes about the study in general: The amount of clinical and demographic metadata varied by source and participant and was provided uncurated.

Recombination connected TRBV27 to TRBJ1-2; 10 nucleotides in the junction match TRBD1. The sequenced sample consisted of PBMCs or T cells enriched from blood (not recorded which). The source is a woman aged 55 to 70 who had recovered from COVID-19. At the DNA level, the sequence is TGTGCCAGCAGTGGTCCGGGACAGGGGAGGGATGGCTACACCTTC. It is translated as CASSGPGQGRDGYTF.